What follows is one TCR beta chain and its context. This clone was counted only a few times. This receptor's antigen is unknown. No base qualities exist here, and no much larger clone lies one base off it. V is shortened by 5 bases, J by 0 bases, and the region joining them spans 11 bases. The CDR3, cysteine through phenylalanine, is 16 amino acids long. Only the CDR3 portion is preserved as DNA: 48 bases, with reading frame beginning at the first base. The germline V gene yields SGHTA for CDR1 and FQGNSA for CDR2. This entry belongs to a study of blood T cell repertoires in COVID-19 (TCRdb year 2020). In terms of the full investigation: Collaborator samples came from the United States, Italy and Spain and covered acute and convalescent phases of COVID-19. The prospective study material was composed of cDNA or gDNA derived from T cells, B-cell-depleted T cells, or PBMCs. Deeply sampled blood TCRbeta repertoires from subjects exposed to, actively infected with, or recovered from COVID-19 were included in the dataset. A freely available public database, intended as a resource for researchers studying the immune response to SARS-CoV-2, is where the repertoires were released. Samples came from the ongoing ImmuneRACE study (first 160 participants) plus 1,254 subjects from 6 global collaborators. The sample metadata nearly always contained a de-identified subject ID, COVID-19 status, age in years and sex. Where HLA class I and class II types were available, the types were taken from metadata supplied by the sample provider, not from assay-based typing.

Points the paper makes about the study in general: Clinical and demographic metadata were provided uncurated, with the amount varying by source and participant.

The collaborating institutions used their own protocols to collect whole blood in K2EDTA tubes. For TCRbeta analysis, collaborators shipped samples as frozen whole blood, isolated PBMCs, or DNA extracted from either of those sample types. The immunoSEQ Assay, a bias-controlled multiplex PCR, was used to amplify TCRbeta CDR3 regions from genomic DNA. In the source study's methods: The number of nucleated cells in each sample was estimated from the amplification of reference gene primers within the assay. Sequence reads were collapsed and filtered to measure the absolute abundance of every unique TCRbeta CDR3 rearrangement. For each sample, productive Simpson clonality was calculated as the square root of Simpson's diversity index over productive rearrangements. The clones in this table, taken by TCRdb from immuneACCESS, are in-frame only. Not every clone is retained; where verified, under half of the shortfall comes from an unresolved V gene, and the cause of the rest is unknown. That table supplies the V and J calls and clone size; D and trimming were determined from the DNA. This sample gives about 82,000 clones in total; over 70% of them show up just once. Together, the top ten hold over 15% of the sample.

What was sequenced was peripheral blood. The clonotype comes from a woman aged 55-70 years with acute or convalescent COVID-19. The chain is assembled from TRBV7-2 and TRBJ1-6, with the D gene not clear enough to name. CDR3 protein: CASSQEASSYNSPLHF. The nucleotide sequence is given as TGTGCCAGCAGCCAAGAAGCGAGCTCCTATAATTCACCCCTCCACTTT. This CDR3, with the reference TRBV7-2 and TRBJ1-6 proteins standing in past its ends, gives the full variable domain GAGVSQSPSNKVTEKGKDVELRCDPISGHTALYWYRQSLGQGLEFLIYFQGNSAPDKSGLPSDRFSAERTGGSVSTLTIQRTQQEDSAVYLCASSQEASSYNSPLHFGNGTRLTVT.